This T cell receptor (beta chain) was found in a study of blood T cell repertoires in COVID-19. Study at large: COVID-19 samples from acute and convalescent phases originated in the United States, Italy and Spain. Sample material is recorded as cDNA or gDNA derived from T cells, B-cell-depleted T cells, or PBMCs.

The authors' processing: Estimation of nucleated cell counts relied on the amplification of reference gene primers. TCRdb's copy holds only in-frame clones and misses some; the assay was immunoSEQ multiplex PCR. V, J and clone size were drawn from that table, and D and trimming were deduced from the DNA. The top ten clones hold approximately 30% of a sample with around 40,000 clones, around three quarters of them seen once. The germline CDR1 and CDR2 sequences are SGHVS and FQNEAQ. The CDR3 contains 16 residues. The V and J ends lost 5 bases and 6 bases, in that order; junction bases with no gene match: 15. There are a few counts of this clone.

V and J are TRBV7-8 and TRBJ1-2; 7 bases are shared with TRBD1. This TCR was recovered from a woman older than 75 with acute or convalescent COVID-19. The sequenced material came from peripheral blood. In DNA form, the CDR3 reads TGTGCCAGCAGCCTCGGGACAGCAAGGGCGCCCGATGGCTACACCTTC. This translates into CASSLGTARAPDGYTF.